One and the same sample provided the 16 T cell receptor beta chains below, sequenced in a study of blood T cell repertoires in COVID-19 (TCRdb year 2020). The library was produced with the immunoSEQ multiplex PCR assay. TCRdb's version of the immuneACCESS table is confined to in-frame rearrangements and falls short of the full clone set. An unresolved V gene accounts for under half of the shortfall where checked; the remainder is of unknown origin. The sample contains 200,000 to 250,000 clones, 89% of them found a single time. The ten largest clonotypes hold around 6.5% of the sample. Sequenced input: peripheral blood. The receptors here all came from a man aged 60 to 69 who had recovered from COVID-19.

The gene calls are TRBV6-5 and TRBJ2-2; 8 nucleotides line up with TRBD1. Germline CDR1 MNHEY, CDR2 SVGAGI. The CDR3 loop spans 15 amino acids. With V trimmed by 5 bases and J by 1 base, 3 bases remained unmatched. The CDR3 DNA is TGTGCCAGCAGTACCGGGACAGGGAACACCGGGGAGCTGTTTTTT. Encoded protein: CASSTGTGNTGELFF.

The gene calls are TRBV2 and TRBJ2-7, with TRBD2 identical over 8 bases. The CDR3 runs 15 residues. The trim removed 4 bases at V and 3 bases at J, leaving 8 bases unmatched. The germline gives CDR1 SNHLY, CDR2 FYNNEI. The CDR3 spells CASSGRLATSYEQYF. CDR3 nucleotide sequence: TGTGCCAGCAGTGGGAGACTAGCGACCAGCTACGAGCAGTACTTC. The whole variable domain, remainder taken from reference TRBV2 and TRBJ2-7, is EPEVTQTPSHQVTQMGQEVILRCVPISNHLYFYWYRQILGQKVEFLVSFYNNEISEKSEIFDDQFSVERPDGSNFTLKIRSTKLEDSAMYFCASSGRLATSYEQYFGPGTRLTVT.

The V call is TRBV6-6, the J call TRBJ2-1; TRBD1 agrees at 8 bases. V was clipped by 5 bases and J by 9 bases; unmatched bases: 15. Per germline, CDR1 MNHNY and CDR2 SVGAGI (reference sequence). There are 16 residues in the CDR3. The CDR3, as DNA: TGTGCCAGCAGTCCCCTTCGGACAGGGAAGAGCACTGAGCAGTTCTTC. It specifies CASSPLRTGKSTEQFF.

The chain has TRBV5-4 and TRBJ2-1, with 7 positions matching TRBD2. This CDR3 is built from 14 residues. Germline V gene data show CDR1 as SGHNT and CDR2 as YYREEE (reference sequence). J gave up 9 bases and V 2 bases, and 8 bases lay outside the gene matches. This CDR3 reads CASSLELPGGEQFF. The CDR3 bases are TGTGCCAGCAGCTTAGAACTGCCGGGGGGTGAGCAGTTCTTC.

In nucleotides, the CDR3 is TGTGCCAGCAGCTTCGTGGCGGCGGAGACCCAGTACTTC. This translates into CASSFVAAETQYF. V usage is TRBV3-1 (or the pseudogene TRBV3-2) and J usage is TRBJ2-5; D unresolved. Trimming took 5 bases from V and 5 from J, leaving 12 bases between them. The germline CDR1 and CDR2 sequences are LGHDT and YNNKEL (reference sequence). The CDR3 covers 13 residues.

V gene TRBV5-5 combines with J gene TRBJ1-2; a possible D gene is TRBD1 (6 bases). CDR1 SGHKS and CDR2 YYEKEE come from the germline V gene (reference sequence). V was trimmed by 0 bases and J by 8 bases, leaving 17 bases between them. This CDR3 spans 15 amino acids. CDR3 nucleotide sequence: TGTGCCAGCAGCTTGGAGGCAGGGGAGATGGGAGGCTACACCTTC. Its translation is CASSLEAGEMGGYTF.

This clone came up once. V and J are TRBV7-8 and TRBJ2-1; D is undetermined. This CDR3 has 15 residues. Trimming shortened V by 4 bases and J by 0 bases, and 10 bases separated the two germline ends. Germline V CDR1 and CDR2: SGHVS, FQNEAQ. This CDR3 is CASSSDMSSYNEQFF. The CDR3, as DNA: TGTGCCAGCAGCTCCGACATGAGCTCCTACAATGAGCAGTTCTTC. Combining the CDR3 with reference TRBV7-8 and TRBJ2-1 gives the whole variable domain GAGVSQSPRYKVAKRGQDVALRCDPISGHVSLFWYQQALGQGPEFLTYFQNEAQLDKSGLPSDRFFAERPEGSVSTLKIQRTQQEDSAVYLCASSSDMSSYNEQFFGPGTRLTVL.

The chain joins TRBV7-3 to TRBJ2-7; D might be TRBD2 (7 bases). The CDR3 is 15 residues long. Looked up from germline, CDR1 is SGHTA and CDR2 is FQGTGA. The V and J ends lost 2 bases and 5 bases respectively, with 16 bases between them. CDR3 sequence reads: CASSLDERRGHEQYF. The CDR3 coding sequence is TGTGCCAGCAGCTTAGATGAACGGCGGGGGCACGAGCAGTACTTC.

This clone was seen a single time. This chain joins TRBV11-2 and TRBJ2-5; 11 positions agree with TRBD2. V was pared by 5 bases and J by 5 bases, with 13 bases of the junction left unmatched. The CDR3 loop spans 17 amino acids. The germline V gene has CDR1 SGHAT and CDR2 FQNNGV. CDR3 sequence reads: CASSRLSGRGTGETQYF. In DNA form, the CDR3 reads TGTGCCAGCAGCCGACTTAGCGGGAGGGGTACAGGGGAGACCCAGTACTTC. Combining the CDR3 with reference TRBV11-2 and TRBJ2-5 gives the whole variable domain EAGVAQSPRYKIIEKRQSVAFWCNPISGHATLYWYQQILGQGPKLLIQFQNNGVVDDSQLPKDRFSAERLKGVDSTLKIQPAKLEDSAVYLCASSRLSGRGTGETQYFGPGTRLLVL.

This clone was picked up one time. The chain joins TRBV19 to TRBJ1-1; D is possibly TRBD1 (6 bases). From germline, CDR1 is LNHDA and CDR2 SQIVND (reference sequence). V was pared by 6 bases and J by 6 bases, with 14 bases between. This CDR3 has 13 residues. CDR3 DNA: TGTGCCAGTAGCCCTACAGGGACGGCTGAAGCTTTCTTT. Translated: CASSPTGTAEAFF.

About this clone: An end of the junction does not agree with germline; a read error may underlie this. The chain carries TRBV27 and TRBJ1-6, with TRBD1 matching 7 bases. The V gene's germline CDR1 is MNHEY and CDR2 SMNVEV (reference sequence). This CDR3 has 15 residues. The CDR3 region has the DNA TGTGCCAGTAGTTTAGGGGGCAGGGTAAGATCACCCCTCCACTTT. Translation: CASSLGGRVRSPLHF.

The chain joins TRBV7-9 to TRBJ1-4, with a tentative D call TRBD1 (6 bases). The germline V and J ends were trimmed by 5 bases and 7 bases, with 20 bases remaining between them. This CDR3 has 16 residues. Germline loops: CDR1 SEHNR, CDR2 FQNEAQ (reference sequence). CDR3 in amino acids: CASSNRQGSAREKLFF. The CDR3 DNA is TGTGCCAGCAGCAATCGCCAGGGGTCAGCGCGTGAAAAACTGTTTTTT.

V usage is TRBV6-2 or TRBV6-3 and J usage is TRBJ2-7, with D tentatively TRBD1 (5 bases). This CDR3 spans 13 amino acids. The germline CDR1 and CDR2 sequences are MNHEY and SVGEGT. V dropped 8 bases and J dropped 2 bases, with 13 bases sitting between them. CDR3 DNA: TGTGCCAGCCGCCCGACAGCTACCTACGAGCAGTACTTC. Its protein is CASRPTATYEQYF.

The V and J genes are TRBV5-1 and TRBJ2-1, with 9 positions matching TRBD2. Trimming at V came to 2 bases and at J to 8 bases, leaving 11 bases not matched to a gene. The germline gives CDR1 SGHRS, CDR2 YFSETQ. The CDR3 is made up of 16 amino acids. The CDR3 sequence: CASSFLAGAPGDEQFF. DNA for the CDR3: TGCGCCAGCAGCTTCTTAGCGGGGGCCCCAGGGGATGAGCAGTTCTTC.

V usage is TRBV29-1 and J usage is TRBJ1-4, with 8 bases fitting TRBD1. CDR3 length equals 13 residues. After removal of 7 bases from V and 7 bases from J, the junction contained 8 bases not matched to a gene. Germline V lookup: CDR1 SQVTM, CDR2 ANQGSEA. CDR3 loop: CSASGGRGEKLFF. The DNA of the CDR3 is TGCAGCGCCTCAGGGGGCCGAGGTGAAAAACTGTTTTTT.

J is TRBJ1-2 and V is TRBV6-2 or TRBV6-3; tentatively, D is TRBD1 (6 bases). The V and J ends lost 5 bases and 2 bases respectively, with 6 bases between them. The CDR3 is 12 residues long. The germline V gene encodes CDR1 MNHEY and CDR2 SVGEGT. CDR3 sequence: CASSQGNYGYTF. The CDR3 DNA reads TGTGCCAGCAGTCAGGGGAACTATGGCTACACCTTC.